This T cell receptor (beta chain) was identified in a study of HIV-infected children after antiretroviral therapy interruption. The TCR library was built from RNA with a 3' RACE protocol and unique molecular identifiers. TCRdb reprocessed the 3' RACE reads via MiXCR and lists one record per CDR3 protein. The sample lists fewer than 100,000 distinct CDR3 sequences, about 6.9% occurring once. This clonotype was seen many times. Antigen specificity is unknown. Looked up from germline, CDR1 is MNHEY and CDR2 is SVGAGI. The length of the CDR3 is 15 residues. The V gene end was trimmed by 6 bases and the J gene end by 3 bases; junction bases not matched to a gene: 11. Treatment meaning: PENTA 11 planned treatment interruption arm or continuous ART arm. Study outcomes and limitations: By the end of treatment interruption, naive CD4+ clonality (Gini) increased.

The chain employs TRBV6-5 and TRBJ2-7; 7 bases are a match to TRBD1. This TCR was recovered from a pool of human donors with HIV. Sequencing used CD45RA+ CD4+ T cells from PBMCs, pooled from several time points, obtained from a donor given antiretroviral therapy, either interrupted or continuous. As to subset: naive CD4+ CD45RA+ CD45RO- T cells. Here the CDR3 reads CASSHRDRQYYEQYF. CDR3 nucleotides: TGTGCCAGCAGCCACAGGGACAGACAATACTACGAGCAGTACTTC.